These 20 T cell receptor beta chains were all obtained from the same sample, sequenced in a study of T-cell reconstitution after alpha-beta-depleted transplantation in children. As it was prepared, the TCRbeta library received unique molecular identifiers. MiXCR, applied by TCRdb to the PCR reads, yields one record per CDR3 protein. The data contain more than 550,000 distinct CDR3 sequences, 10% to 13% of them seen just once; the ten biggest clones take up less than 5%. Source: PBMCs from the stem cell graft donor, taken from the stem cell graft. The receptors shown here come from a human donor who donated a stem cell graft to a child with acute myeloid leukemia.

This CDR3 reads CATRSDTQYF. CDR3 nucleotide sequence: TGTGCCACCCGTTCCGATACGCAGTATTTT. The chain has TRBV6-2 or TRBV6-3 and TRBJ2-3; no firm D call. The CDR3 is made up of 10 amino acids. Trimming cost V 10 bases and J 6 bases, with 8 bases left between them. Germline lookup yields CDR1 MNHEY and CDR2 SVGEGT.

This clonotype showed up just a few times. The rearrangement uses TRBV7-9 and TRBJ2-4; TRBD1 might be the D (5 bases). V lost 7 bases to trimming and J lost 8 bases, with 21 bases between them. CDR1 and CDR2 (germline): SEHNR, FQNEAQ (reference sequence). This CDR3 is built from 15 residues. The CDR3 bases are TGTGCCAGCACCTCAATTCCGGCCCTACAGGACATTCAGTACTTC. This codes for CASTSIPALQDIQYF.

This chain links TRBV20-1 with TRBJ2-7; D may be TRBD1 (6 bases). The germline gives CDR1 DFQATT, CDR2 SNEGSKA (reference sequence). The CDR3 has 17 amino acids. Trimming took off 0 bases at V and 7 bases at J, with 25 bases between the two ends. CDR3 in DNA: TGCAGTGCTAGAGAAGGGTACCAGGGGAAGAGATCGGGGGAGCAGTACTTC. It yields the protein CSAREGYQGKRSGEQYF.

The rearrangement links TRBV5-1 to TRBJ1-5; unclear D gene. Trimming cost V 4 bases and J 6 bases, with 14 bases left between them. The CDR3 runs 14 residues. CDR1 is SGHRS, CDR2 YFSETQ, per germline. The CDR3 bases are TGCGCCAGCAGCCCACATGGGGAGGGTCAGCCCCAGCATTTT. Its translation: CASSPHGEGQPQHF.

The chain joins TRBV20-1 to TRBJ2-3; 8 positions match TRBD1. Trimming took 3 bases from V and 0 from J; bases not matched to a gene: 8. CDR1 is DFQATT and CDR2 is SNEGSKA in the germline V gene (reference sequence). The CDR3 has 16 amino acids. Here the CDR3 DNA reads TGCAGTGCTAGCCCTCGACAGGGGAGGAGCACAGATACGCAGTATTTT. Translation gives CSASPRQGRSTDTQYF.

This clonotype was detected only a few times. The J gene is TRBJ1-1, the V gene TRBV27; 7 bases align to TRBD1. The V gene end was trimmed by 3 bases and the J gene end by 0 bases; junction bases not matched to a gene: 7. The length of the CDR3 is 16 residues. Per germline, CDR1 MNHEY and CDR2 SMNVEV (reference sequence). CDR3 bases: TGTGCCAGCAGTTTCGGAGGGGGCGGAATGAACACTGAAGCTTTCTTT. Translated, it gives CASSFGGGGMNTEAFF.

This clonotype was counted between two and nine times. The chain combines TRBV20-1 with TRBJ2-5; D not resolved. Trimming shortened V by 0 bases and J by 5 bases, and 4 bases separated the two germline ends. This CDR3 comprises 11 residues. Germline CDR1 reads DFQATT; CDR2 reads SNEGSKA (reference sequence). This CDR3 reads CSARDVETQYF. The CDR3 DNA sequence: TGCAGTGCTAGAGATGTGGAGACCCAGTACTTC.

V usage is TRBV29-1 and J usage is TRBJ2-1, with D possibly matching TRBD1 (6 bases). V lost 7 bases and J 12 bases, leaving 16 bases between the germline ends. CDR1 and CDR2 (germline): SQVTM, ANQGSEA. This CDR3 comprises 11 residues. CDR3 sequence reads: CSGSRGEVQFF. CDR3 DNA: TGCAGCGGCTCCAGGGGTGAAGTGCAGTTCTTC.

The genes are TRBV20-1 and TRBJ1-1, with D unclear. The ends were cut back, 0 bases at V and 0 bases at J, with 8 bases in the middle. CDR3 length equals 14 residues. Germline CDR1 and CDR2: DFQATT and SNEGSKA (reference sequence). The CDR3 loop is CSAREDPVNTEAFF. The DNA for the CDR3 is TGCAGTGCTAGAGAGGATCCTGTGAACACTGAAGCTTTCTTT.

The rearrangement joins TRBV4-3 to TRBJ2-3; 12 bases agree with TRBD2. V lost 0 bases and J lost 6; bases outside the gene matches: 10. Germline loops: CDR1 LGHNA, CDR2 YSLEER. The CDR3 length is 18 residues. The CDR3 coding sequence is TGCGCCAGCAGCCAAGATTTGCCTAGCGGGAGGGCTGAGGATACGCAGTATTTT. The encoded protein is CASSQDLPSGRAEDTQYF.

This clonotype has a handful of counts. The V call is TRBV28, the J call TRBJ2-1, with 9 bases matching TRBD2. Germline assignment: CDR1 MDHEN and CDR2 SYDVKM. The junction had 7 bases not matched to a gene; V was cut back by 6 bases and J by 4 bases. The CDR3 is 15 residues long. The CDR3 spells CASRDHAGGYNEQFF. CDR3 DNA: TGTGCCAGCAGAGACCACGCGGGAGGGTACAATGAGCAGTTCTTC.

DNA of the CDR3: TGTGCCAGTAGTAAGAGATTCGGGGATAGCTACGAGCAGTACTTC. Translating it yields CASSKRFGDSYEQYF. The rearrangement links TRBV19 to TRBJ2-7; D might be TRBD2 (5 bases). The CDR3 totals 15 residues. V shed 4 bases and J shed 3 bases, with 16 bases lying between them. Germline CDR1 is LNHDA and CDR2 is SQIVND (reference sequence).

At least ten counts were recorded for this clonotype. The gene calls are TRBV11-2 and TRBJ1-5; D gene ambiguous. V lost 5 bases and J 0 bases, leaving 11 bases between the germline ends. The CDR3 consists of 15 residues. Germline V gives CDR1 SGHAT, CDR2 FQNNGV. The DNA for the CDR3 is TGTGCCAGCAGCCCAGCCGGGCATAGCAATCAGCCCCAGCATTTT. Its translation is CASSPAGHSNQPQHF.

This clonotype turned up a few times. The chain carries TRBV12-3 or TRBV12-4 and TRBJ2-7; 8 bases match TRBD2. The CDR3 is 13 amino acids. Trimming at V came to 6 bases and at J to 3 bases, leaving 4 bases not matched to a gene. CDR3 region: CASRTGTSYEQYF. The CDR3 DNA sequence: TGTGCCAGCAGGACCGGGACTAGCTACGAGCAGTACTTC.

This clonotype was seen a few times. This chain uses TRBV28 with TRBJ1-2, with 7 bases identical to TRBD1. CDR3 length: 16 amino acids. From germline, CDR1 is MDHEN and CDR2 SYDVKM. Trimming cost V 6 bases and J 2 bases; bases outside gene matches: 12. Here the CDR3 reads CASSRPTGQLNYGYTF. Written as DNA, the CDR3 is TGTGCCAGCAGCCGCCCAACGGGACAGTTAAACTATGGCTACACCTTC.

Ten or more counts support this clonotype. The genes are TRBV3-1 and TRBJ2-2, with 7 positions matching TRBD2. Germline loops: CDR1 LGHDT, CDR2 YNNKEL (reference sequence). Trimming at V came to 4 bases and at J to 4 bases, leaving 9 bases not matched to a gene. This CDR3 is 16 amino acids long. The CDR3 nucleotides are TGTGCCAGCAGCCCACGGACTAGTCGGATCACCGGGGAGCTGTTTTTT. As protein: CASSPRTSRITGELFF.

This clonotype has only a few counts. The CDR3 here is CASSFDGASGSYEQYF. CDR3 nucleotides: TGTGCCAGCAGTTTTGACGGAGCTAGCGGCTCCTACGAGCAGTACTTC. The chain employs TRBV7-2 and TRBJ2-7; 7 bases are a match to TRBD2. The trim removed 6 bases at V and 0 bases at J, leaving 11 bases unmatched. Per germline, CDR1 SGHTA and CDR2 FQGNSA. The length of the CDR3 is 16 residues.

This clonotype was picked up many times. The chain couples TRBV20-1 to TRBJ2-1; 8 positions agree with TRBD2. V shed 2 bases and J 0 bases; nucleotides not matched to a gene: 12. The germline V gene has CDR1 DFQATT and CDR2 SNEGSKA (reference sequence). This CDR3 has 18 amino acids. CDR3 residues: CSARSHSGTRASYNEQFF. The CDR3 coding sequence is TGCAGTGCTAGATCCCACTCCGGGACTAGGGCCTCCTACAATGAGCAGTTCTTC.

This clonotype was detected ten times or more. V gene TRBV7-3 combines with J gene TRBJ2-1, with 9 nucleotides matching TRBD2. This CDR3 spans 17 amino acids. Germline assignment: CDR1 SGHTA and CDR2 FQGTGA. With 1 base clipped from V and 1 base from J, the junction kept 5 bases outside the gene matches. The CDR3 here is CASSLRSSGRSYNEQFF. The CDR3 nucleotides are TGTGCCAGCAGCTTAAGGTCGAGCGGGAGGTCCTACAATGAGCAGTTCTTC.

This clonotype occurred a few times. This sequence joins TRBV7-6 and TRBJ1-1; 8 bases agree with TRBD1. Unmatched junction bases numbered 3, after V lost 1 base and J lost 5 bases. From germline, CDR1 is SGHVS and CDR2 FNYEAQ. The CDR3 runs to 14 residues. The CDR3 protein is CASSLDRGKTEAFF. The CDR3 nucleotides read TGTGCCAGCAGCTTAGACAGGGGGAAGACTGAAGCTTTCTTT.